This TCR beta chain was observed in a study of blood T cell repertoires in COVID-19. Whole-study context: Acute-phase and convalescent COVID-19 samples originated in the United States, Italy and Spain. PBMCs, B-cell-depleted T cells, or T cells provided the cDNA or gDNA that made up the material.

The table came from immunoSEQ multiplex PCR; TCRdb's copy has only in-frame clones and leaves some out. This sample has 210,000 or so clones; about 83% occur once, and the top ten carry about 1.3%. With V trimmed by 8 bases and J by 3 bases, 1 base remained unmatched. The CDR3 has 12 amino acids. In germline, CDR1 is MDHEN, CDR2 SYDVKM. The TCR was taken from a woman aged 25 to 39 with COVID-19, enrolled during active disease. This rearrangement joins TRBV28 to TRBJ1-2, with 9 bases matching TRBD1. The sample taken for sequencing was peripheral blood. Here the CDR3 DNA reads TGTGCCAGCGGGGACAGGGACTATGGCTACACCTTC. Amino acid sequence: CASGDRDYGYTF.